This T cell receptor beta chain was captured in a study of PD-1 blockade in mismatch repair-deficient tumors. Study details: All were previously treated, progressing patients with 12 mismatch repair-deficient cancer types.

V gave up 2 bases and J gave up 2 bases; unmatched junction bases: 3. The V gene's germline CDR1 is MNHEY and CDR2 SMNVEV (reference sequence). The CDR3 has 15 residues. TCRs were sequenced from a few patients responding to pembrolizumab. This clone was seen only once. The antigen is undetermined. General study results and limits: Rapid post-treatment expansion, then contraction, generally preceding radiologic response, marked tumor-resident clones.

Produced via immunoSEQ multiplex PCR; TCRdb's table is partial and in-frame only. The sample records 100,000 or so clones, 65% to 85% being singletons. The sequence was collected from an adult with mismatch repair-deficient cancer. This material consisted of peripheral blood, taken roughly 36 weeks after starting pembrolizumab. The genes are TRBV27 and TRBJ2-1; 7 bases line up with TRBD2. The CDR3 DNA is TGTGCCAGCAGTTTACGGCGGGAGCCCTACAATGAGCAGTTCTTC. The encoded protein is CASSLRREPYNEQFF.